Included here is one T cell receptor beta chain sequence, with context. The antigen remains unidentified. The data are from a study of B cell selection in AIRE deficiency. CDR3 length equals 13 residues. Germline V CDR1 and CDR2: LGHNA, YNFKEQ. Trimming stripped 3 bases from V and 7 bases from J, with 10 bases between. Points from the study as a whole: AIRE-deficient Tconv and Treg repertoires matched healthy donors in TCRBV, CDR3 length, diversity.

CD4+CD127+ cells were sorted as the conventional CD4 T cells. Here immunoSEQ multiplex PCR was the method, and the copy in TCRdb shows in-frame clones only, minus some. The sample records about 24,000 clones, around 95% being singletons. The J gene is TRBJ2-4, the V gene TRBV4-2, with D hard to call. The specimen was CD4+CD127+ conventional T cells sorted from PBMCs. The origin of this receptor is a human donor in good health. The CDR3 coding sequence is TGTGCCAGCAGCCAGGTCCCCAGCAACATTCAGTACTTC. This translates into CASSQVPSNIQYF.